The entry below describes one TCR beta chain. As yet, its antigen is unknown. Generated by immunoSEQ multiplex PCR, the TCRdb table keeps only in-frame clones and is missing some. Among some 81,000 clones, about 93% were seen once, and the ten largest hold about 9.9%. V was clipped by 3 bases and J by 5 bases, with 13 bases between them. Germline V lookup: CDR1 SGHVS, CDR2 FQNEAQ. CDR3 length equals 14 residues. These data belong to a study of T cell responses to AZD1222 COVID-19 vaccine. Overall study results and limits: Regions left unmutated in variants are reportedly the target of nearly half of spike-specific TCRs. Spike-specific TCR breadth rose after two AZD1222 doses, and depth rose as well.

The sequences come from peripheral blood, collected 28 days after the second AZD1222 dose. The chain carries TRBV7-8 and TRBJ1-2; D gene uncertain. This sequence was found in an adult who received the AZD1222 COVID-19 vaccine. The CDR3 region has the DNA TGTGCCAGCAGCTTTGGACGGACTACATATGGCTACACCTTC. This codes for CASSFGRTTYGYTF.